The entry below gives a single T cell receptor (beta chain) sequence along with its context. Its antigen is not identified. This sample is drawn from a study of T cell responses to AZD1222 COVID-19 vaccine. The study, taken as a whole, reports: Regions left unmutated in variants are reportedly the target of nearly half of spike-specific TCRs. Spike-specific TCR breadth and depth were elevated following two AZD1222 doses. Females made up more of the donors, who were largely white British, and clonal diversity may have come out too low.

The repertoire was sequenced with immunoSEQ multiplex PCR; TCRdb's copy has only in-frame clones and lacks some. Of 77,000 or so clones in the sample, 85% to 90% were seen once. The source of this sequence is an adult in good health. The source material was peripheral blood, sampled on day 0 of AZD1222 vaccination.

Written as DNA, the CDR3 is TGTGCCAGCACCGCGGGAGGATTATACAATGAGCAGTTCTTC. It is translated as CASTAGGLYNEQFF. The gene calls are TRBV11-2 and TRBJ2-1, with 8 bases matching TRBD2. Germline V gives CDR1 SGHAT, CDR2 FQNNGV. After removal of 7 bases from V and 4 bases from J, the junction contained 6 bases not matched to a gene. The CDR3 consists of 14 residues. Together with reference TRBV11-2 and TRBJ2-1, the CDR3 gives the full variable domain: EAGVAQSPRYKIIEKRQSVAFWCNPISGHATLYWYQQILGQGPKLLIQFQNNGVVDDSQLPKDRFSAERLKGVDSTLKIQPAKLEDSAVYLCASTAGGLYNEQFFGPGTRLTVL.